This T cell receptor (beta chain) was sequenced in a study of T cells after yellow fever vaccination. Per germline, CDR1 KGHSH and CDR2 LQKENI. The CDR3 loop spans 13 amino acids. The germline V and J ends were trimmed by 3 bases and 7 bases, with 11 bases remaining between them. Template switching by 5'RACE produced TCR cDNA, adding a universal primer site and UMIs. TCRdb ran MiXCR on the 5' RACE reads and lists one entry per CDR3 protein. This sample has a few hundred thousand distinct CDR3 sequences, with around a sixth found just once. This clonotype was sampled from a man younger than 35 who received the YFV17D yellow fever vaccine. The source material was PBMCs, sampled before the yellow fever booster vaccination. This chain joins TRBV18 and TRBJ2-3; D is possibly TRBD2 (5 bases). CDR3 in amino acids: CASSPPLGNTQYF. The CDR3 DNA follows: TGTGCCAGCTCACCTCCACTAGGAAATACGCAGTATTTT.